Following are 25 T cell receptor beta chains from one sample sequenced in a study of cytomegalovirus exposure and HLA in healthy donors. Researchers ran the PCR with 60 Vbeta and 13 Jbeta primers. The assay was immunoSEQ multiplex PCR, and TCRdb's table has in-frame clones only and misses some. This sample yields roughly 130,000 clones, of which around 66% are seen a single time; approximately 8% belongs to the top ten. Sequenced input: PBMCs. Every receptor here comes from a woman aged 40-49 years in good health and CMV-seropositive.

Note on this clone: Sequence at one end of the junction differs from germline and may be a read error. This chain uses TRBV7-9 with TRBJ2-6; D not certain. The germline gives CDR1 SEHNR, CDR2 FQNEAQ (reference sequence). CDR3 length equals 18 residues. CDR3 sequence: CSSSTPPTPGSGANVLTF. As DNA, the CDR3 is TGTTCCAGCAGCACCCCACCCACCCCAGGCTCTGGGGCCAACGTCCTGACTTTC.

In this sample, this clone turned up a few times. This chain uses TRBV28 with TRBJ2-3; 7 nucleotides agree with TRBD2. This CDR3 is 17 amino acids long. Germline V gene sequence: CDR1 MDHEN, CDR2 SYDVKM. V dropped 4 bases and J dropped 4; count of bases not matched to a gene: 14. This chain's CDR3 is CASSSALAFISADTQYF. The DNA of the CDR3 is TGTGCCAGCAGTTCAGCACTAGCGTTCATCTCCGCAGATACGCAGTATTTT. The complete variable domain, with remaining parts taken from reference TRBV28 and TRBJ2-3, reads DVKVTQSSRYLVKRTGEKVFLECVQDMDHENMFWYRQDPGLGLRLIYFSYDVKMKEKGDIPEGYSVSREKKERFSLILESASTNQTSMYLCASSSALAFISADTQYFGPGTRLTVL.

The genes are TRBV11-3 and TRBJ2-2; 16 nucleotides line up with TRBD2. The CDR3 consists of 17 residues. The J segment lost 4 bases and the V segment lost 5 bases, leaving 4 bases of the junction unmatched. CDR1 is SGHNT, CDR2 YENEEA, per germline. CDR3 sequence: CASSMGLAGGSTGELFF. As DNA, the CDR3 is TGTGCCAGCAGCATGGGACTAGCGGGGGGGAGCACCGGGGAGCTGTTTTTT.

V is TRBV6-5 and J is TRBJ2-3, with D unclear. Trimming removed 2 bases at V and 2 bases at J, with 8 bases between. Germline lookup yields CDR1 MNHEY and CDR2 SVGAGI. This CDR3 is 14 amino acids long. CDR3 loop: CASSYDGDTDTQYF. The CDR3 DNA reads TGTGCCAGCAGTTACGACGGAGACACAGATACGCAGTATTTT.

The CDR3 DNA is TGTGCCAGCAGCTTAGTGGCTGTTCTTGAGCAGTTCTTC. Protein: CASSLVAVLEQFF. The J gene is TRBJ2-1, the V gene TRBV11-3; D unclear. The CDR3 sequence is 13 residues long. Germline V gene data show CDR1 as SGHNT and CDR2 as YENEEA. V lost 1 base and J lost 9, with 10 bases in between.

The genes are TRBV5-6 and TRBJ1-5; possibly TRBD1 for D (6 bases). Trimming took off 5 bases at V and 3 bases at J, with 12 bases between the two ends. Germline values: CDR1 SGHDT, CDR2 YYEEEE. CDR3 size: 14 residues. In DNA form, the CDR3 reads TGTGCCAGCAGAGTATCAGGGGCCAATCAGCCCCAGCATTTT. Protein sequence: CASRVSGANQPQHF. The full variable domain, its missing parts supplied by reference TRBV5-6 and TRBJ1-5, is DAGVTQSPTHLIKTRGQQVTLRCSPKSGHDTVSWYQQALGQGPQFIFQYYEEEERQRGNFPDRFSGHQFPNYSSELNVNALLLGDSALYLCASRVSGANQPQHFGDGTRLSIL.

In DNA, the CDR3 is TGTGCCAGCAACTCTCGGGGCAGGGGGCTCCAAGAGACCCAGTACTTC. This encodes CASNSRGRGLQETQYF. The chain is built from TRBV7-9 and TRBJ2-5, with TRBD1 identical over 8 bases. The V and J ends lost 7 bases and 1 base, in that order; junction bases with no gene match: 11. The germline V gene has CDR1 SEHNR and CDR2 FQNEAQ (reference sequence). This CDR3 comprises 16 residues.

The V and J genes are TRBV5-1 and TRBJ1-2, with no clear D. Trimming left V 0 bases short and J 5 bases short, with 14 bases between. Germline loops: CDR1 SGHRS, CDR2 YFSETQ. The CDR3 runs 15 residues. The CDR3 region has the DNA TGCGCCAGCAGCTTGGAGGCAGGTCGCAGGTATGGCTACACCTTC. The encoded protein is CASSLEAGRRYGYTF.

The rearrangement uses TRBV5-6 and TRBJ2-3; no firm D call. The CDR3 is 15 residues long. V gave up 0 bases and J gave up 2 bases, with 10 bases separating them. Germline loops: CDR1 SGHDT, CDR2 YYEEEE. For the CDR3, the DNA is TGTGCCAGCAGCTTGGTGGCGGATTTCACAGATACGCAGTATTTT. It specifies CASSLVADFTDTQYF. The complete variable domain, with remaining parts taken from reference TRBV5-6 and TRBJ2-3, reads DAGVTQSPTHLIKTRGQQVTLRCSPKSGHDTVSWYQQALGQGPQFIFQYYEEEERQRGNFPDRFSGHQFPNYSSELNVNALLLGDSALYLCASSLVADFTDTQYFGPGTRLTVL.

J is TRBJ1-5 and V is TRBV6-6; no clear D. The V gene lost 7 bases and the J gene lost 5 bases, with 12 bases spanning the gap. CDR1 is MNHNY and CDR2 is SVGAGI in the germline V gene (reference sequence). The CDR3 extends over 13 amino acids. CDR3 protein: CASTDNADQPQHF. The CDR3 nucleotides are TGTGCCAGCACCGACAACGCCGATCAGCCCCAGCATTTT.

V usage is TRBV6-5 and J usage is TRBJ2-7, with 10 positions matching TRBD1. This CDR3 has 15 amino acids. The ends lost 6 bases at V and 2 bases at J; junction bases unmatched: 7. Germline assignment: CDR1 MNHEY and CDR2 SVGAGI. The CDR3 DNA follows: TGTGCCAGCAGCCAACGGACAGGGGGTCCCTACGAGCAGTACTTC. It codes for CASSQRTGGPYEQYF.

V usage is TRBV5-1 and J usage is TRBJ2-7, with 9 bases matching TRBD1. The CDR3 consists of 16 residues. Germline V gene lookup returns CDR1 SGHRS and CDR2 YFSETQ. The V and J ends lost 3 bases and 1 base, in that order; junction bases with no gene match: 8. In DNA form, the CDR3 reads TGCGCCAGCAGCTCAGCGGGACAGGGCGGATCCTACGAGCAGTACTTC. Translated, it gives CASSSAGQGGSYEQYF.

CDR3 residues: CASSADRGQAHRAFF. The CDR3 coding sequence is TGTGCCAGCTCAGCCGACAGGGGGCAGGCCCACCGCGCTTTCTTT. The chain combines TRBV18 with TRBJ1-1; the match to TRBD1 covers 10 bases. V gave up 5 bases and J gave up 11 bases; unmatched junction bases: 14. This CDR3 is 15 amino acids long. Germline loops: CDR1 KGHSH, CDR2 LQKENI.

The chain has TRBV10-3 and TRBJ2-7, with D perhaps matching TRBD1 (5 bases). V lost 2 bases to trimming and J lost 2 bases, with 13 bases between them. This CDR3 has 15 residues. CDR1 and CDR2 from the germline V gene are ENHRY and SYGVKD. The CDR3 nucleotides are TGTGCCATCAGTGAGAGGCAGGGCGATACCTACGAGCAGTACTTC. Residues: CAISERQGDTYEQYF.

The CDR3 DNA reads as TGTGCCAGCAGCTTAGTTCGGGGAGCGGAGCAGTACTTC. This gives the protein CASSLVRGAEQYF. The chain uses TRBV7-2 and TRBJ2-7; TRBD2 might be the D (5 bases). This CDR3 is 13 amino acids long. Trimming took off 1 base at V and 7 bases at J, with 11 bases between the two ends. Germline-derived CDR1 and CDR2 are SGHTA and FQGNSA. Complete variable domain (other parts from reference TRBV7-2 and TRBJ2-7): GAGVSQSPSNKVTEKGKDVELRCDPISGHTALYWYRQSLGQGLEFLIYFQGNSAPDKSGLPSDRFSAERTGGSVSTLTIQRTQQEDSAVYLCASSLVRGAEQYFGPGTRLTVT.

The CDR3 nucleotides are TGTGCCAGCAGCACCCCCGGGACTAGCGGGAGGGCCCGCCTGGACGGGGAGCTGTTTTTT. It is translated as CASSTPGTSGRARLDGELFF. The rearrangement joins TRBV21-1 to TRBJ2-2; the table's D call, TRBD2, was not checked against the DNA. TRBV21-1 is noted as a pseudogene. The CDR3 is made up of 20 amino acids.

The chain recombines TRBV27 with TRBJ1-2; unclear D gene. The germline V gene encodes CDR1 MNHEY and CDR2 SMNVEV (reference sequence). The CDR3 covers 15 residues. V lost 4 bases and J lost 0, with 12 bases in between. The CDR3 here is CASSSYAGANYGYTF. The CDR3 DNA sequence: TGTGCCAGCAGTTCCTATGCGGGAGCTAACTATGGCTACACCTTC.

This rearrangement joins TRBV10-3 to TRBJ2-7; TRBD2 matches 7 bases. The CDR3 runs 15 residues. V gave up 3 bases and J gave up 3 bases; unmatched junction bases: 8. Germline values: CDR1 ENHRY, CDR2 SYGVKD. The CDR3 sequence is CAISETGAGIYEQYF. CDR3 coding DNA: TGTGCCATCAGTGAAACGGGAGCGGGGATCTACGAGCAGTACTTC.

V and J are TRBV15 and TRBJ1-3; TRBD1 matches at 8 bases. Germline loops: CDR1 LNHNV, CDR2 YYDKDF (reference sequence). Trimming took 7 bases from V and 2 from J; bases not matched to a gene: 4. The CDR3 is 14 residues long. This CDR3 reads CATIPDRAGNTIYF. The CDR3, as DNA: TGTGCCACCATTCCGGACAGGGCTGGAAACACCATATATTTT.

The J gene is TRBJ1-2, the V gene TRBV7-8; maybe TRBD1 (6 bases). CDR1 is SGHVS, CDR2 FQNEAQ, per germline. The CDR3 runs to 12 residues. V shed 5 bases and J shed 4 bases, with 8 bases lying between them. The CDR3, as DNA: TGTGCCAGCAGCCAGGACAGCTATGGCTACACCTTC. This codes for CASSQDSYGYTF.

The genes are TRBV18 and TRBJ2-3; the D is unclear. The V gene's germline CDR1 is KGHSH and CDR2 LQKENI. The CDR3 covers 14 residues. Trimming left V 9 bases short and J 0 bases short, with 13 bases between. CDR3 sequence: CASTGVSSTDTQYF. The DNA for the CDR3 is TGTGCCAGTACTGGTGTCTCTAGCACAGATACGCAGTATTTT.

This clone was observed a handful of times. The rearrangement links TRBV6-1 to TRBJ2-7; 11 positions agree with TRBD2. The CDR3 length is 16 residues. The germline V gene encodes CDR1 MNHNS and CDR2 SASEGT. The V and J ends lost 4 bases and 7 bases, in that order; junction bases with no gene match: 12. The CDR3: CASSGLGLAGGREQYF. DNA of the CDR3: TGTGCCAGCAGTGGCTTGGGGCTAGCGGGAGGTCGGGAGCAGTACTTC.

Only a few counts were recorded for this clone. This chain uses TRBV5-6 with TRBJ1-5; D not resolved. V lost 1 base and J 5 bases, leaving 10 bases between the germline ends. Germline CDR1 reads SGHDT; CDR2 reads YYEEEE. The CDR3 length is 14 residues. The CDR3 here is CASSLLGADQPQHF. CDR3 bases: TGTGCCAGCAGCTTGTTGGGAGCGGATCAGCCCCAGCATTTT. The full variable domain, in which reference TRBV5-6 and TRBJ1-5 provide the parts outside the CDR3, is DAGVTQSPTHLIKTRGQQVTLRCSPKSGHDTVSWYQQALGQGPQFIFQYYEEEERQRGNFPDRFSGHQFPNYSSELNVNALLLGDSALYLCASSLLGADQPQHFGDGTRLSIL.

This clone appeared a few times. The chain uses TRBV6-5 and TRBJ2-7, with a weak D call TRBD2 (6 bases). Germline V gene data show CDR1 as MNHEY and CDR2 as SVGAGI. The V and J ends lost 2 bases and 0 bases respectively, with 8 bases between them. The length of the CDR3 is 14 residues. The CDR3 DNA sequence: TGTGCCAGCAGTTACGGAGGGAACTCCTACGAGCAGTACTTC. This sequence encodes CASSYGGNSYEQYF.

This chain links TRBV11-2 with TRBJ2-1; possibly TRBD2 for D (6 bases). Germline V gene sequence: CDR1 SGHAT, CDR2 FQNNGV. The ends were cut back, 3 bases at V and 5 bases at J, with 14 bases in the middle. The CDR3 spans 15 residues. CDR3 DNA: TGTGCCAGCAGCTTTTTTGGCGGGGTCCACAATGAGCAGTTCTTC. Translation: CASSFFGGVHNEQFF.